Listed here are 9 T cell receptor beta chains from one sample, sequenced in a study of T cells in Graves' hyperthyroidism and ophthalmopathy. What was amplified from RNA transcripts were TCR beta CDR3 regions. The HTBI primer set served for first-round RT-PCR of the TCR CDR3. TCRdb reprocessed the multiplex PCR reads via MiXCR and lists one record per CDR3 protein. The profile shows roughly 710,000 distinct CDR3 sequences, 35% of them singletons. The sequenced sample consisted of blood. Receptors originate from a woman aged 40 to 49 with Graves' hyperthyroidism.

The V call is TRBV20-1, the J call TRBJ2-7; D remains unclear. V shed 5 bases and J shed 0 bases, with 14 bases lying between them. This CDR3 comprises 14 residues. Germline-derived CDR1 and CDR2 are DFQATT and SNEGSKA (reference sequence). CDR3 sequence reads: CSAPVRTGSYEQYF. The DNA for the CDR3 is TGCAGTGCTCCGGTAAGGACGGGCTCCTACGAGCAGTACTTC.

This clonotype was picked up many times. The chain couples TRBV19 to TRBJ2-6; D possibly corresponds to TRBD1 (6 bases). Germline CDR1 reads LNHDA; CDR2 reads SQIVND (reference sequence). The CDR3 runs 18 residues. V was cut by 5 bases and J by 0 bases, with 17 bases left in between. The chain's CDR3 is CASSRKIQGFSGANVLTF. The CDR3, as DNA: TGTGCCAGTAGTCGCAAAATCCAGGGGTTCTCTGGGGCCAACGTCCTGACTTTC. Looking up the rest from reference TRBV19 and TRBJ2-6 gives the full variable domain: DGGITQSPKYLFRKEGQNVTLSCEQNLNHDAMYWYRQDPGQGLRLIYYSQIVNDFQKGDIAEGYSVSREKKESFPLTVTSAQKNPTAFYLCASSRKIQGFSGANVLTFGAGSRLTVL.

This clonotype occurred many times. This chain joins TRBV6-2 or TRBV6-3 and TRBJ2-7, with D hard to call. The CDR3 totals 13 residues. Germline CDR1 MNHEY, CDR2 SVGEGT. V was clipped by 4 bases and J by 5 bases, with 12 bases between them. In DNA form, the CDR3 reads TGTGCCAGCAGTTTACCTCCACGGGACGAGCAGTACTTC. It codes for CASSLPPRDEQYF.

This clonotype was recorded a few times. The chain uses TRBV6-5 and TRBJ1-2; D unresolved. CDR1 is MNHEY, CDR2 SVGAGI, per germline. The CDR3 is 13 amino acids. The ends were cut back, 5 bases at V and 2 bases at J, with 9 bases in the middle. CDR3 sequence: CASSARANYGYTF. The CDR3 DNA reads as TGTGCCAGCAGTGCACGCGCCAACTATGGCTACACCTTC.

This clonotype was seen a single time. A much larger clone differs from this one at a single base, so this may be a read error. This chain's CDR3 is CASSLTSDPPGETQYF. Here the CDR3 DNA reads TGTGCCAGCAGCTTAACGTCCGACCCCCCGGGAGAGACCCAGTACTTC. V and J are TRBV12-3 or TRBV12-4 and TRBJ2-5; D is unclear. Trimming stripped 6 bases from V and 4 bases from J, with 21 bases between. The CDR3 loop spans 16 amino acids.

The table lists this clonotype with a few counts. The genes are TRBV6-5 and TRBJ2-7, with D uncertain. Germline V gives CDR1 MNHEY, CDR2 SVGAGI. Trimming cost V 0 bases and J 3 bases, with 12 bases left between them. This CDR3 comprises 15 residues. The CDR3 coding sequence is TGTGCCAGCAGTTACTCGAACGCCGCTTACTACGAGCAGTACTTC. Its protein product is CASSYSNAAYYEQYF.

This clonotype was counted at least ten times. The chain carries TRBV5-4 and TRBJ1-2, with D maybe TRBD1 (6 bases). There are 14 residues in the CDR3. With 7 bases removed from V and 0 bases from J, the gap between germline ends came to 13 bases. In germline, CDR1 is SGHNT, CDR2 YYREEE (reference sequence). The CDR3: CASGGELANYGYTF. Here the CDR3 DNA reads TGTGCCAGCGGGGGCGAGTTAGCTAACTATGGCTACACCTTC.

The V and J genes are TRBV10-2 and TRBJ1-1; TRBD1 matches 9 bases. CDR3 length equals 15 residues. CDR1 and CDR2 from the germline V gene are WSHSY and SAAADI. V lost 5 bases to trimming and J lost 8 bases; unmatched junction nucleotides: 12. CDR3 nucleotide sequence: TGCGCCAGCAGTCTAAGGGACAGGGTCCCACTGGAAGCTTTCTTT. Protein sequence: CASSLRDRVPLEAFF.

V usage is TRBV24-1 and J usage is TRBJ2-5; TRBD2 matches at 10 bases. The CDR3 covers 17 residues. Trimming at V came to 4 bases and at J to 4 bases, leaving 11 bases not matched to a gene. Germline lookup yields CDR1 KGHDR and CDR2 SFDVKD. The CDR3: CATSDRPSGGAAETQYF. The CDR3 DNA sequence: TGTGCCACCAGTGACAGACCCAGCGGGGGGGCCGCAGAGACCCAGTACTTC.